This T cell receptor (beta chain) was retrieved from a study of spatial heterogeneity in lung cancer. Study details: For the average unique TCR and UMI combination, more than 8.5 occurrences appeared in raw reads.

Time point here: sample taken at primary tumor resection. Extraction of whole RNA from tumor, nontumor lung or frozen PBMC preceded unsorted sequencing. TCRdb analysed the 5' RACE reads with MiXCR anew, one entry per CDR3 protein. The table lists some 22,000 distinct CDR3 sequences, 4.7% of them singletons. This clonotype was seen at least ten times. The receptor comes from a male donor with early-stage non-small cell lung cancer. The source material was PBMCs, sampled at surgery.

The DNA for the CDR3 is TGCAGTGCTAGTTTCGACCCGCGTAGGGGCGAGCAGTACTTC. Residues: CSASFDPRRGEQYF. V and J are TRBV20-1 and TRBJ2-7; D is perhaps TRBD1 (5 bases). The CDR3 length is 14 residues. Trimming took off 3 bases at V and 6 bases at J, with 18 bases between the two ends. CDR1 is DFQATT, CDR2 SNEGSKA, per germline (reference sequence).